This T cell receptor beta chain was profiled in a study of blood T cell repertoires in COVID-19 (TCRdb year 2020). Looking at the study overall: Samples covering the acute and convalescent phases of COVID-19 were provided by collaborators in the United States, Italy and Spain. The prospective study material was composed of cDNA or gDNA derived from T cells, B-cell-depleted T cells, or PBMCs. The dataset comprised deeply sampled blood TCRbeta repertoires from subjects exposed to, actively infected with, or recovered from COVID-19. The repertoires were released in a freely available public database intended as a resource for research on the immune response to SARS-CoV-2. Samples were obtained from the ongoing ImmuneRACE study (first 160 participants) and from over 1,000 subjects provided by 6 global collaborators. The sample metadata nearly always contained a de-identified subject ID, COVID-19 status, age in years and sex. Where HLA class I and class II types were available, the types were taken from metadata supplied by the sample provider, not from assay-based typing.

Study-level results and caveats: Clinical and demographic metadata were provided uncurated, with the amount varying by source and participant.

Concerning this clone: Its antigen is currently not known. No base quality values were provided; no much bigger clone lies one nucleotide off.

The CDR3 runs 17 amino acids, cysteine and phenylalanine included. CDR3 DNA only is kept here, 51 bases in frame from base 1. The junction carries 19 bases between V and J, which are trimmed by 1 base and 3 bases respectively. As encoded in the germline V gene, CDR1 is LGHNA while CDR2 is YSLEER. Another Seattle source contributed samples from volunteer blood donors who had recovered from COVID-19. Whole blood was collected in K2EDTA tubes by collaborating institutions according to the institutions' own protocols. For TCRbeta analysis, collaborator samples were shipped as frozen whole blood, as isolated PBMCs, or as DNA extracted from either sample type. TCRbeta CDR3 regions were amplified from genomic DNA using the immunoSEQ Assay, a bias-controlled multiplex PCR. In the paper's pipeline: Nucleated cell counts per sample were estimated from amplification of reference gene primers within the assay. To quantify the absolute abundance of each unique TCRbeta CDR3 rearrangement, sequence reads were collapsed and filtered. For each sample, productive Simpson clonality was calculated as the square root of Simpson's diversity index across productive rearrangements. What TCRdb holds here is the immuneACCESS table cut down to in-frame rearrangements. Part of the clones is not present; checked against another copy, under half of the missing clones reflect an unresolved V gene, and the others are unexplained. The V and J calls and clone size were taken over from that table, and D and trimming were inferred from the DNA. This sample comprises some 230,000 clones, 70% to 90% of them detected only once. Over 2% of the sample is in the top ten clones.

Sequenced input: peripheral blood. This chain joins TRBV4-3 to TRBJ2-7; the best D guess is TRBD1, with 5 bases matching. This clonotype originated in a man between 25 and 39 years old who had recovered from COVID-19. The CDR3 region reads CASSQGTYTGYGYEQYF. The sequence in DNA is TGCGCCAGCAGCCAAGGTACCTATACAGGATACGGCTACGAGCAGTACTTC.